The present TCR beta chain was sequenced within a study of T-cell memory formation after mild COVID-19. In regard to this clonotype: As yet, its antigen is unknown.

It was 5'RACE with constant-segment primers that produced the TCR alpha and TCR beta cDNA libraries, which carried sample barcodes and UMIs. TCRdb passed the 5' RACE reads through MiXCR, listing each CDR3 protein once. The sample carries 300,000 to 400,000 distinct CDR3 sequences, around 21% recorded once. The study, taken as a whole, reports: SARS-CoV-2 specificity of second-wave clones peaking day 37 was unconfirmed. Pre-infection memory carried some responding clones, suggesting that cross-reactive memory joined. CD4+ bias marked clones expanding day 15 to 37, unlike balanced contracting clones.

V was cut by 6 bases and J by 5 bases, with 10 bases left in between. CDR3 size: 13 residues. CDR1 is SEHNR and CDR2 is FQNEAQ in the germline V gene (reference sequence). The sample was PBMCs or a T cell subset sorted from them (not recorded which). The rearrangement uses TRBV7-9 and TRBJ2-2; D is uncertain. The receptor's source is an adult woman who had mild COVID-19 (a few samples of this study predate the infection). Cell type and time point are not known. For the CDR3, the DNA is TGTGCCAGCAGATCCACCGGTACCGGGGAGCTGTTTTTT. Translating it yields CASRSTGTGELFF.